This T cell receptor beta chain emerged from a study of blood T cell repertoires in COVID-19. Study in general: The study drew acute and convalescent COVID-19 samples from the United States, Italy and Spain. T cells, B-cell-depleted T cells, or PBMCs provided the cDNA or gDNA that served as material.

In the original workflow: Reference gene primer amplification in the assay estimated nucleated cell counts. Clones were read by immunoSEQ multiplex PCR, and TCRdb kept only the in-frame ones, dropping some. V and J calls and clone size are copied from that table; D and trimming were computed from the DNA. The sample has about 140,000 clones, about 88% seen once. The germline V gene encodes CDR1 SGHNT and CDR2 YENEEA. Trimming took off 1 base at V and 7 bases at J, with 7 bases between the two ends. The CDR3 has 12 amino acids. This chain links TRBV11-3 with TRBJ1-1; D gene unclear. The sequence came from a human donor in a cohort sampled during active COVID-19. The sample taken for sequencing was peripheral blood. DNA of the CDR3: TGTGCCAGCAGCTTAGGCCCCTATGAAGCTTTCTTT. Translation: CASSLGPYEAFF.